Below, 14 T cell receptor beta chains from the same sample are listed, as sequenced in a study of blood T cells in healthy people across ages. A second PCR, run for about 7 to 11 cycles, used a sample-barcoded 5' primer plus a J-beta primer mix. MiXCR was run by TCRdb on the 5' RACE reads, yielding one entry per CDR3 protein. The sample records hundreds of thousands of distinct CDR3 sequences, 58% being singletons. Sequences were obtained from blood. All receptors derive from a man aged 30 to 45 in good health.

The chain is built from TRBV7-9 and TRBJ2-7; TRBD1 might be the D (5 bases). This CDR3 spans 14 amino acids. V lost 5 bases to trimming and J lost 1 base, with 12 bases between them. CDR1 and CDR2 (germline): SEHNR, FQNEAQ (reference sequence). In DNA, the CDR3 is TGTGCCAGCAGCAACTCAGGGATGTCCTACGAGCAGTACTTC. Protein product: CASSNSGMSYEQYF.

The V gene is TRBV20-1, the J gene TRBJ1-2; TRBD1 agrees at 7 bases. The V gene's germline CDR1 is DFQATT and CDR2 SNEGSKA (reference sequence). CDR3 size: 12 residues. The V gene end was trimmed by 6 bases and the J gene end by 7 bases; junction bases not matched to a gene: 8. CDR3 sequence (DNA): TGCAGTGCGCCGACAGGGTTGCGTGGCTACACCTTC. Translating it yields CSAPTGLRGYTF.

This sequence joins TRBV10-2 and TRBJ1-1; D unclear. Germline V CDR1 and CDR2: WSHSY, SAAADI. This CDR3 is 12 amino acids long. V was clipped by 7 bases and J by 4 bases, with 10 bases between them. The CDR3 reads CASITVGTEAFF. CDR3 nucleotide sequence: TGCGCCAGCATCACGGTGGGCACTGAAGCTTTCTTT.

The CDR3 reads CASSLAKPRGGQEKLFF. The CDR3 coding sequence is TGTGCCAGCAGCTTAGCGAAACCCCGGGGAGGGCAAGAAAAACTGTTTTTT. This sequence joins TRBV7-9 and TRBJ1-4; no clear D. Germline CDR1 is SEHNR and CDR2 is FQNEAQ (reference sequence). The germline V and J ends were trimmed by 0 bases and 8 bases, with 19 bases remaining between them. The CDR3 has 17 amino acids.

The J gene is TRBJ1-6, the V gene TRBV25-1, with D maybe TRBD1 (5 bases). The CDR3 consists of 11 residues. Germline CDR1 and CDR2: MGHDK and SYGVNS. V was clipped by 8 bases and J by 9 bases, with 8 bases between them. The chain's CDR3 is CASGQGSPLHF. In DNA, the CDR3 is TGTGCCAGCGGGCAGGGTTCACCCCTCCACTTT.

The chain uses TRBV7-2 and TRBJ2-3; D may be TRBD2 (5 bases). CDR1 and CDR2 (germline): SGHTA, FQGNSA. The V end was cut by 6 bases, the J end by 6 bases, with 16 bases between. This CDR3 is 14 amino acids long. CDR3 nucleotide sequence: TGTGCCAGCAGTTTTAAATTAGGGAGTGATACGCAGTATTTT. Translated, it gives CASSFKLGSDTQYF.

This clonotype has only a few counts. The chain links TRBV6-2 or TRBV6-3 to TRBJ2-5, with unresolved D. With the DNA end fitting TRBJ2-7 better, the J assignment may be wrong. The CDR3 runs 15 residues. Germline V gene sequence: CDR1 MNHEY, CDR2 SVGEGT. CDR3 bases: TGTGCCAGCAGTTACTCGACCAGACAATACTACGAGCAGTACTTC. Translation gives CASSYSTRQYYEQYF.

This clonotype showed up just a few times. V gene TRBV4-3 combines with J gene TRBJ2-7; TRBD2 agrees at 11 bases. The CDR3 extends over 16 amino acids. Germline CDR1 is LGHNA and CDR2 is YSLEER. V trimming: 4 bases; J trimming: 5 bases; junction bases outside the gene matches: 10. The CDR3 region is CASSLQLAGEAHEQYF. The CDR3 region has the DNA TGCGCCAGCAGCCTTCAACTAGCGGGGGAGGCCCACGAGCAGTACTTC.

This rearrangement joins TRBV5-6 to TRBJ2-1; 15 bases are a match to TRBD2. V lost 4 bases and J lost 10; bases outside the gene matches: 6. This CDR3 has 15 residues. From germline, CDR1 is SGHDT and CDR2 YYEEEE. The CDR3 sequence is CASSPTGTSGGEQFF. In DNA, the CDR3 is TGTGCCAGCAGCCCAACCGGGACTAGCGGGGGGGAGCAGTTCTTC. Using reference TRBV5-6 and TRBJ2-1 for the parts outside the CDR3, the full variable domain is DAGVTQSPTHLIKTRGQQVTLRCSPKSGHDTVSWYQQALGQGPQFIFQYYEEEERQRGNFPDRFSGHQFPNYSSELNVNALLLGDSALYLCASSPTGTSGGEQFFGPGTRLTVL.

CDR3 region: CASSPRDKNTEAFF. The DNA of the CDR3 is TGCGCCAGCAGCCCCCGGGACAAGAACACTGAAGCTTTCTTT. This rearrangement joins TRBV5-1 to TRBJ1-1; TRBD1 is a possible D gene (6 bases). The CDR3 runs 14 residues. Germline CDR1 reads SGHRS; CDR2 reads YFSETQ. Trimming stripped 4 bases from V and 1 base from J, with 11 bases between.

This clonotype came up a few times. The chain links TRBV12-3 or TRBV12-4 to TRBJ2-5; TRBD2 might be the D (7 bases). The CDR3 sequence is 17 residues long. V was clipped by 3 bases and J by 1 base, with 18 bases between them. CDR3 region: CASSFEGGGPGQETQYF. The DNA of the CDR3 is TGTGCCAGCAGTTTCGAAGGCGGGGGCCCCGGCCAAGAGACCCAGTACTTC.

The chain has TRBV30 and TRBJ2-1, with TRBD2 as a possible D gene (5 bases). V was trimmed by 3 bases and J by 6 bases, leaving 18 bases between them. CDR3 length: 15 amino acids. Looked up from germline, CDR1 is GTSNPN and CDR2 is SVGIG (reference sequence). The CDR3 nucleotides are TGTGCCTGGAGCCTACTCGACTACCCAATCAATGAGCAGTTCTTC. This encodes CAWSLLDYPINEQFF. Full variable domain (rest looked up from reference TRBV30 and TRBJ2-1): SQTIHQWPATLVQPVGSPLSLECTVEGTSNPNLYWYRQAAGRGLQLLFYSVGIGQISSEVPQNLSASRPQDRQFILSSKKLLLSDSGFYLCAWSLLDYPINEQFFGPGTRLTVL.

The sample holds a few counts of this clonotype. The chain joins TRBV5-1 to TRBJ2-7; 8 nucleotides agree with TRBD1. CDR1 SGHRS and CDR2 YFSETQ come from the germline V gene. CDR3 length: 14 residues. Trimming cost V 4 bases and J 4 bases; bases outside gene matches: 7. The CDR3 region has the DNA TGCGCCAGCAGCCCTAAGACAGGGGAGTACGAGCAGTACTTC. This gives the protein CASSPKTGEYEQYF.

The chain joins TRBV5-1 to TRBJ1-2; D is unresolved. Trimming stripped 0 bases from V and 0 bases from J, with 15 bases between. From germline, CDR1 is SGHRS and CDR2 YFSETQ. The CDR3 length is 17 residues. The CDR3 region has the DNA TGCGCCAGCAGCTTGGACGCCAAGAGGTCTACTAACTATGGCTACACCTTC. This encodes CASSLDAKRSTNYGYTF.